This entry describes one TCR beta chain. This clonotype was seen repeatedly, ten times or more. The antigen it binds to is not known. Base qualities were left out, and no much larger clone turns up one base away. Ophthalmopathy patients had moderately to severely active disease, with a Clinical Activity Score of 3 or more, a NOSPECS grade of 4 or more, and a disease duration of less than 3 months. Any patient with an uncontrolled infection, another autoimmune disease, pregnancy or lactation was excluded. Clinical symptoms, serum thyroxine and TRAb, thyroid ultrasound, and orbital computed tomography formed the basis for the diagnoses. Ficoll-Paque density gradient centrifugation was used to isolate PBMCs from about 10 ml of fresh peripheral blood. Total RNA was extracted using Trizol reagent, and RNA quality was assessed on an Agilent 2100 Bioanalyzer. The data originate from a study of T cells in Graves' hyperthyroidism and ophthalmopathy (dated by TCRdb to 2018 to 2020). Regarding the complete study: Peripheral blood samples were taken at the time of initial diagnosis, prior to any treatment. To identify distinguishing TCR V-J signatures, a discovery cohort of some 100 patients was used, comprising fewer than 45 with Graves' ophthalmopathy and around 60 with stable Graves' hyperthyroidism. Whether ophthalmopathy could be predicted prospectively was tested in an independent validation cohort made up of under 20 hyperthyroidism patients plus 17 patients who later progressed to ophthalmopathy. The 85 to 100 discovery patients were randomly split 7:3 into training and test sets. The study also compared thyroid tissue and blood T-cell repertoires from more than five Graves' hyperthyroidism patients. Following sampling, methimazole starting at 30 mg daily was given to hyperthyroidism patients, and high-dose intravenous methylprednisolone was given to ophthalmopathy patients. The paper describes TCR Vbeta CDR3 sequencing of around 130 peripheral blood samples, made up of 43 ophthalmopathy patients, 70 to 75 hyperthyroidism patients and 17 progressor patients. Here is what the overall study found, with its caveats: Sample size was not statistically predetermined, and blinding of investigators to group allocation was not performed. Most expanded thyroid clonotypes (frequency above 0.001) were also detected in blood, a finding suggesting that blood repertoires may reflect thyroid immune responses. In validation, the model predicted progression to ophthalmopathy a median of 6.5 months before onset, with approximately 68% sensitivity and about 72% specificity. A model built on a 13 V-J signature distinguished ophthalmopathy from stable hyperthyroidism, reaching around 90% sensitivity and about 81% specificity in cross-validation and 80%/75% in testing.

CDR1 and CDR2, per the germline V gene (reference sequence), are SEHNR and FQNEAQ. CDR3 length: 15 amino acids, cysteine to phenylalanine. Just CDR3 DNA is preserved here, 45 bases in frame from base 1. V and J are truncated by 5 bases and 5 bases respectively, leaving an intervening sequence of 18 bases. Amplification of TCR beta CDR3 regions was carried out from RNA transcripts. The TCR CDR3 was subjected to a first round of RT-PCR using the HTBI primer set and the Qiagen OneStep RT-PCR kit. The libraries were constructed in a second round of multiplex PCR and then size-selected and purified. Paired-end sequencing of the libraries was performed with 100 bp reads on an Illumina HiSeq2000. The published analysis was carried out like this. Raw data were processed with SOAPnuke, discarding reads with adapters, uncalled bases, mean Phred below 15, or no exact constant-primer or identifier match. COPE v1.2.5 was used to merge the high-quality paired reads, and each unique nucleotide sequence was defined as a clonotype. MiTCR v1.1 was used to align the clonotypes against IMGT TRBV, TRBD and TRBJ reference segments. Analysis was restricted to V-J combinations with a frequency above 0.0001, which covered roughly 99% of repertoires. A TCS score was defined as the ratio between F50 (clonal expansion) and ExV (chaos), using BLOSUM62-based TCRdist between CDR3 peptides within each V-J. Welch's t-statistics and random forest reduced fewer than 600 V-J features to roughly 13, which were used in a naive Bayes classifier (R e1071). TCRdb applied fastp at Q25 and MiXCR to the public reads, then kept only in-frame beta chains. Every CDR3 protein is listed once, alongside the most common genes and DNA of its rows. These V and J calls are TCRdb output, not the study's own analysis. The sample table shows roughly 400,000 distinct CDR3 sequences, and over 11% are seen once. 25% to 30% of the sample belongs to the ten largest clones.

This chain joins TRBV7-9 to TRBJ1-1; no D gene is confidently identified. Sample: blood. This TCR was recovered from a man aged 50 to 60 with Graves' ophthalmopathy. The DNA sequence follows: TGTGCCAGCAGCCCCGATACCGGGCGAGGGACTGAAGCTTTCTTT. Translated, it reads CASSPDTGRGTEAFF.